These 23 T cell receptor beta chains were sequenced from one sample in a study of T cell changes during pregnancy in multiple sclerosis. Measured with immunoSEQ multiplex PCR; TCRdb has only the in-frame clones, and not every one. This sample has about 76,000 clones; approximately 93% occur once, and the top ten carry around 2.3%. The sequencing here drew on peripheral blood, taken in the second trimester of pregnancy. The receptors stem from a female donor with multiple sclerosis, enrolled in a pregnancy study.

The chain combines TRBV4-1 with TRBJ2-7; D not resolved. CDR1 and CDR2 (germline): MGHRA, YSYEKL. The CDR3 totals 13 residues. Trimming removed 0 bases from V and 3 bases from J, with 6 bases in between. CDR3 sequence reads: CASSQEPSYEQYF. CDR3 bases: TGCGCCAGCAGCCAAGAACCGAGCTACGAGCAGTACTTC.

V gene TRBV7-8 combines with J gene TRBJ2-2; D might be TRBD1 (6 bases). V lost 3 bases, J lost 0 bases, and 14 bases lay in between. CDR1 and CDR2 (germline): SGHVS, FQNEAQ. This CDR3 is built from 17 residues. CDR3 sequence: CASSFPTGRTNTGELFF. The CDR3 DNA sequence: TGTGCCAGCAGCTTCCCTACAGGGCGAACGAACACCGGGGAGCTGTTTTTT.

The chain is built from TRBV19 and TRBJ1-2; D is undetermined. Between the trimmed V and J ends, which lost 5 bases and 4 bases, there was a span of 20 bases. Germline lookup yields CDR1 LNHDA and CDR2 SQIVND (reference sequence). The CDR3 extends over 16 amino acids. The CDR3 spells CASSGQQVSIGYGYTF. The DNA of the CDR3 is TGTGCCAGTAGTGGCCAGCAGGTCTCAATAGGCTATGGCTACACCTTC.

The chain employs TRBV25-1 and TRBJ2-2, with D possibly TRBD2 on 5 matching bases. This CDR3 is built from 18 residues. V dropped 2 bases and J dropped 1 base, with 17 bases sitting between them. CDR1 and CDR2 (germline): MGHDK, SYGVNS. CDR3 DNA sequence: TGTGCCAGCAGTGAACCAGACCCGTACGCGGGGAACACCGGGGAGCTGTTTTTT. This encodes CASSEPDPYAGNTGELFF.

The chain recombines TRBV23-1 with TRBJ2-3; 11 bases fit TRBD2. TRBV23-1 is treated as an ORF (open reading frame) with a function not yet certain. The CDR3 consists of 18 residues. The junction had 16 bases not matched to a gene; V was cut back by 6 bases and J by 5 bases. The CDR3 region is CASSLLSSGGAHEDTQYF. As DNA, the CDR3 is TGCGCCAGCAGCCTTCTCAGTAGCGGGGGGGCCCACGAAGATACGCAGTATTTT.

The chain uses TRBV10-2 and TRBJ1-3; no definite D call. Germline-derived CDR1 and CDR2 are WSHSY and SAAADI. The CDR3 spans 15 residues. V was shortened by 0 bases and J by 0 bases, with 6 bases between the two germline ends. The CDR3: CASSESSVSGNTIYF. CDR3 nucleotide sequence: TGCGCCAGCAGTGAGTCGTCGGTCTCTGGAAACACCATATATTTT.

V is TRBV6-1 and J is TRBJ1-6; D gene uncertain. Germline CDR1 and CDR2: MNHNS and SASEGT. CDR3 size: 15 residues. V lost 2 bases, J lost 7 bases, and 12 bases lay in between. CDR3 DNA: TGTGCCAGCAGTGAACTTCTGGGAGCCAATTCACCCCTCCACTTT. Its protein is CASSELLGANSPLHF.

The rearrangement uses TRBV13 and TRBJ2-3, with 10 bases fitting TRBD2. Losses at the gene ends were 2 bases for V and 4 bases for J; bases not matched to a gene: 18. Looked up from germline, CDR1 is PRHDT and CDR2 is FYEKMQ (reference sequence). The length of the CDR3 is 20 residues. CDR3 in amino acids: CASSLFGLAGALLGPDTQYF. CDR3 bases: TGTGCCAGCAGCTTATTTGGGCTAGCGGGGGCTTTACTGGGTCCAGATACGCAGTATTTT.

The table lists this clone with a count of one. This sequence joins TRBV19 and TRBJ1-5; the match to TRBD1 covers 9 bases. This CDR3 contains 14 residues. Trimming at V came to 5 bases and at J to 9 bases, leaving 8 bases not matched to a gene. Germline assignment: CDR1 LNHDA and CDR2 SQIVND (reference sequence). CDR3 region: CASSSDRGWGPQHF. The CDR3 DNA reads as TGTGCCAGTAGTTCGGACAGGGGATGGGGGCCCCAGCATTTT.

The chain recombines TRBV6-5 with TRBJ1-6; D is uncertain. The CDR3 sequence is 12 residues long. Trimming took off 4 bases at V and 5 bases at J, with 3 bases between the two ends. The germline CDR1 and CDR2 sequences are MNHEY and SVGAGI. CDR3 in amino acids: CASSFDNSPLHF. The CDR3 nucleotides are TGTGCCAGCAGTTTCGATAATTCACCCCTCCACTTT.

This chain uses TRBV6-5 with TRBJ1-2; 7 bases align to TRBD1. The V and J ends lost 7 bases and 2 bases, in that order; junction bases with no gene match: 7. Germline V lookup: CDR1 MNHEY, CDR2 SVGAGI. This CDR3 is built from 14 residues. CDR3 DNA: TGTGCCAGCACGTCAGGGGGGCCCAACTATGGCTACACCTTC. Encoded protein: CASTSGGPNYGYTF.

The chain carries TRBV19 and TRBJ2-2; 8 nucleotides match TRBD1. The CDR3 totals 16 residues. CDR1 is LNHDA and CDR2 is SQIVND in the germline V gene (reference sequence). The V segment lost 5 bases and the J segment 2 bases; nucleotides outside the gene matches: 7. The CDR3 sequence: CASSPGQGGNTGELFF. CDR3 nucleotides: TGTGCCAGTAGTCCCGGACAGGGTGGCAACACCGGGGAGCTGTTTTTT.

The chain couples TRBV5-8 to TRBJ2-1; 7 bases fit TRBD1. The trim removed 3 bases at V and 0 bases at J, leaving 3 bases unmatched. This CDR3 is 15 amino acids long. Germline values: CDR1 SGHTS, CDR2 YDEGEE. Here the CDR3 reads CASSSGQTSYNEQFF. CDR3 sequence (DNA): TGTGCCAGCAGCTCGGGACAGACCTCCTACAATGAGCAGTTCTTC.

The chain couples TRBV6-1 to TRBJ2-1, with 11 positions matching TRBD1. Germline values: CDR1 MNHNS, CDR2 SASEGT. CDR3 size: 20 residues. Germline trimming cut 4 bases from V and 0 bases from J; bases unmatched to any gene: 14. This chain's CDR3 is CASSVPGTGGLKSSYNEQFF. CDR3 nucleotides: TGTGCCAGCAGTGTTCCCGGGACAGGGGGGTTGAAGAGCTCCTACAATGAGCAGTTCTTC.

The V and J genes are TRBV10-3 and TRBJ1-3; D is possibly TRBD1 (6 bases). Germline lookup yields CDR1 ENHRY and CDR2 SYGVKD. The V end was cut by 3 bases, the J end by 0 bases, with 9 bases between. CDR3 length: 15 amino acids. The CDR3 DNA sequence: TGTGCCATCAGTGATCAGGGGTCCTCTGGAAACACCATATATTTT. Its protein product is CAISDQGSSGNTIYF.

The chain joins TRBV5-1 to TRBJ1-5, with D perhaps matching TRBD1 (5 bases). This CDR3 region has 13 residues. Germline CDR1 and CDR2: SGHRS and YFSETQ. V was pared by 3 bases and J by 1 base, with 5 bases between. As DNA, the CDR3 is TGCGCCAGCAGCTCAGGGAGCAATCAGCCCCAGCATTTT. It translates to CASSSGSNQPQHF.

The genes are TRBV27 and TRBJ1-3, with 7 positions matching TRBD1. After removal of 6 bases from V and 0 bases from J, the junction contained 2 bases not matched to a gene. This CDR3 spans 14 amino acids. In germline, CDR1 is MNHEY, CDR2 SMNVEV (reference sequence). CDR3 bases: TGTGCCAGCAGGCAGGGGGGCTCTGGAAACACCATATATTTT. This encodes CASRQGGSGNTIYF.

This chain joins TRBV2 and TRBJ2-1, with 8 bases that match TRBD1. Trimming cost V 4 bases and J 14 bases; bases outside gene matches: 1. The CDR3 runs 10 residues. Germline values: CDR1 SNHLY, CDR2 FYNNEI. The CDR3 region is CASSGGQEFF. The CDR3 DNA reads TGTGCCAGCAGTGGGGGACAGGAGTTCTTC.

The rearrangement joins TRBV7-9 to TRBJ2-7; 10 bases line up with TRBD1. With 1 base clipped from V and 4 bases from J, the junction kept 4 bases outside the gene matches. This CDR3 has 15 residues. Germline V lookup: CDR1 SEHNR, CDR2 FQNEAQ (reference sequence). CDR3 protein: CASSLGGQGSYEQYF. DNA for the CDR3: TGTGCCAGCAGCTTAGGGGGACAGGGGTCTTACGAGCAGTACTTC.

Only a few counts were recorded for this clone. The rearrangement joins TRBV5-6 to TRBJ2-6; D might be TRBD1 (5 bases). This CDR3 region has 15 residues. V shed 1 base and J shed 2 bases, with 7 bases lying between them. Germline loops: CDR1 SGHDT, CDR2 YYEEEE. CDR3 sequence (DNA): TGTGCCAGCAGCTTGCCAGGGACTGGGGCCAACGTCCTGACTTTC. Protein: CASSLPGTGANVLTF. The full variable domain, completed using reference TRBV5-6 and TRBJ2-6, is DAGVTQSPTHLIKTRGQQVTLRCSPKSGHDTVSWYQQALGQGPQFIFQYYEEEERQRGNFPDRFSGHQFPNYSSELNVNALLLGDSALYLCASSLPGTGANVLTFGAGSRLTVL.

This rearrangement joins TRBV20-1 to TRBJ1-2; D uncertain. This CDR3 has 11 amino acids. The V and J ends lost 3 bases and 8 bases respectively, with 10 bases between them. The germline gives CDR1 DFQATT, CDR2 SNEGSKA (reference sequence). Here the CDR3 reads CSASPGGGYTF. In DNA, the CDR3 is TGCAGTGCTAGTCCGGGAGGCGGCTACACCTTC.

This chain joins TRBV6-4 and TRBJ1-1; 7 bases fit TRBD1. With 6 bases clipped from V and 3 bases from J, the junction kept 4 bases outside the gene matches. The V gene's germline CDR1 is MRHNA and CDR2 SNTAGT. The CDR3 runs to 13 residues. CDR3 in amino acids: CASRLGQDTEAFF. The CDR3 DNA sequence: TGTGCCAGCAGGCTAGGACAGGACACTGAAGCTTTCTTT.

CDR3 bases: TGTGCCAGCTCACGAGGGCTCCAAGAGACCCAGTACTTC. It codes for CASSRGLQETQYF. The chain recombines TRBV18 with TRBJ2-5; TRBD2 is a possible D gene (5 bases). V gave up 4 bases and J gave up 1 base, with 7 bases separating them. The CDR3 is 13 residues long. Germline assignment: CDR1 KGHSH and CDR2 LQKENI.